A selection of T cell receptor beta chains follows, all from one sample in a study of glioma-infiltrating T cells after dendritic cell vaccination. Using immunoSEQ multiplex PCR, the repertoire was profiled, and TCRdb retains in-frame clones only, with some absent. The sample yields approximately 85,000 clones, 85% seen once. The input for sequencing was blood, taken after dendritic cell vaccination. These receptors all stem from a human donor with glioblastoma. CDR3s include the opening cysteine and the closing phenylalanine or tryptophan. A D gene is named only where the DNA matches it firmly. Only part of the rows carry a size: once, few, many, or a class if the clone is expanded.

J gene	V gene	D gene	clone size	CDR3 DNA	CDR3 protein
TRBJ2-1	TRBV5-4	TRBD1	few	TGTGCCAGCAGCTCGACCGGGACAGGGATGAATGAGCAGTTCTTC	CASSSTGTGMNEQFF
TRBJ2-3	TRBV6-5	NA	once	TGTGCCAGCAGTTATCCGGGCACAGATACGCAGTATTTT	CASSYPGTDTQYF
TRBJ2-7	TRBV18	NA	NA	TGTGCCAGCTCACCAGGAGGGGAAAGCTACGAGCAGTACTTC	CASSPGGESYEQYF
TRBJ1-2	TRBV9	NA	NA	TGTGCCAGCAGTGGGGCCTTGGGTGATGGCTACACCTTC	CASSGALGDGYTF
TRBJ2-1	TRBV9	TRBD1	NA	TGTGCCAGCAGCGGAACCGGGACAGGGCGGTACAATGAGCAGTTCTTC	CASSGTGTGRYNEQFF
TRBJ2-1	TRBV15	NA	NA	TGTGCCACCAGCACCAACCAGGGGCGCTCCTACAATGAGCAGTTCTTC	CATSTNQGRSYNEQFF
TRBJ2-7	TRBV4-3	TRBD1	once	TGCGCCAGCAGCCAGCAGACAGGGGGCGGATACGAGCAGTACTTC	CASSQQTGGGYEQYF
TRBJ1-5	TRBV9	TRBD1	once	TGTGCCAGCAGCACCGGACAGGGCGGCAATCAGCCCCAGCATTTT	CASSTGQGGNQPQHF
TRBJ2-3	TRBV18	TRBD2	NA	TGTGCCAGCTCATCATCACTAGCGGGAGGGGCAGATACGCAGTATTTT	CASSSSLAGGADTQYF
TRBJ2-3	TRBV2	NA	NA	TGTGCCAGCAGTCGCGAGGGGCGGGACACAGATACGCAGTATTTT	CASSREGRDTDTQYF
TRBJ1-2	TRBV19	TRBD1	NA	TGTGCCAGTAGTATATTAGGGGGCTTCTATGGCTACACCTTC	CASSILGGFYGYTF
TRBJ2-6	TRBV11-1	TRBD2	once	TGTGCCAGCAGCTCAGGACTAGTTGGTGGGGCCAACGTCCTGACTTTC	CASSSGLVGGANVLTF
TRBJ2-7	TRBV5-4	TRBD1	NA	TGTGCCAGCAGCTTGAATGGGGACAGGGTTTACGAGCAGTACTTC	CASSLNGDRVYEQYF
TRBJ2-2	TRBV6-5	TRBD1	NA	TGTGCCAGCAGTTCCCAGGGGGCCATTGACACCGGGGAGCTGTTTTTT	CASSSQGAIDTGELFF
TRBJ2-1	TRBV7-9	NA	NA	TGTGCCAGCGGGAGACAGGCCAGCTCCTACAATGAGCAGTTCTTC	CASGRQASSYNEQFF
TRBJ1-2	TRBV7-3	NA	once	TGTGCCAGCAGCCCGAGTGCTTCTAACTATGGCTACACCTTC	CASSPSASNYGYTF
TRBJ2-7	TRBV5-1	NA	NA	TGCGCCAGCAGCTTGGGGCAGGACTACGAGCAGTACTTC	CASSLGQDYEQYF
TRBJ1-3	TRBV6-5	TRBD1	NA	TGTGCCAGCAGCCTGGGACAGGGTCTCAACACCATATATTTT	CASSLGQGLNTIYF
TRBJ2-3	TRBV7-6	TRBD2	NA	TGTGCCAGCAGTTCCAGCGGGAGTTATGAGACAGATACGCAGTATTTT	CASSSSGSYETDTQYF
TRBJ2-5	TRBV7-2	TRBD2	NA	TGTGCCAGCAGCCGTGGTAGCGGGAGGGCACAAGAGACCCAGTACTTC	CASSRGSGRAQETQYF
TRBJ2-6	TRBV5-4	NA	NA	TGTGCCAGCAGGGGAGCTTCTGGGGCCAACGTCCTGACTTTC	CASRGASGANVLTF
TRBJ2-5	TRBV29-1	NA	NA	TGCAGCGTCGGGATTAAGGGTACGGAGACCCAGTACTTC	CSVGIKGTETQYF
TRBJ1-2	TRBV2	NA	NA	TGTGCCAGCAGTGAAGCCCCACTCACTAACTATGGCTACACCTTC	CASSEAPLTNYGYTF
TRBJ1-5	TRBV4-1	NA	NA	TGCGCCAGCAGCCAAGGGGGAGGCCGCCCAAATCAGCCCCAGCATTTT	CASSQGGGRPNQPQHF
TRBJ2-7	TRBV28	NA	NA	TGTGCCAGCAGTTCGGGACACCTACCCTACGAGCAGTACTTC	CASSSGHLPYEQYF
TRBJ2-1	TRBV30	TRBD1	few	TGTGCCTGGAGTGTGACAGGGGACAATGAGCAGTTCTTC	CAWSVTGDNEQFF
TRBJ1-2	TRBV6-5	NA	NA	TGTGCCAGCAGTTATAACAGCCTCTATGGCTACACCTTC	CASSYNSLYGYTF
TRBJ2-7	TRBV2	NA	few	TGTGCCAGCAGACGCACTTCACAGGGTATCTACTCGGGAGAGCAGTACTTC	CASRRTSQGIYSGEQYF
TRBJ2-3	TRBV7-2	NA	NA	TGTGCCAGCAGCTTGGGGTCGGAGGCTAGCACAGATACGCAGTATTTT	CASSLGSEASTDTQYF
TRBJ1-2	TRBV6-4	TRBD1	NA	TGTGCCAGCAGTGACTCAAAGGAGGGGGCGGTCTATGGCTACACCTTC	CASSDSKEGAVYGYTF
TRBJ2-2	TRBV4-2	TRBD2	NA	TGTGCCAGCAGCCAGGGCGGGGGGGGGCCCGGGGAGCTGTTTTTT	CASSQGGGGPGELFF
TRBJ1-5	TRBV7-2	TRBD1	NA	TGTGCCAGCAGCCCAGGACAGGGCTTTCAGCCCCAGCATTTT	CASSPGQGFQPQHF
TRBJ2-7	TRBV5-1	TRBD2	NA	TGCGCCAGCAGCTTGAAGACTAGCAGAAGCTCCTACGAGCAGTACTTC	CASSLKTSRSSYEQYF
TRBJ2-3	TRBV19	NA	few	TGTGCCAGTAGTGTTTCCCGGGAACCATCCGATACGCAGTATTTT	CASSVSREPSDTQYF
TRBJ2-3	TRBV7-8	TRBD2	NA	TGTGCCAGCAGCTTAGTTAGCGGGGGGGTTGTTGCAGATACGCAGTATTTT	CASSLVSGGVVADTQYF
TRBJ2-2	TRBV5-1	NA	NA	TGCGCCAGCAGCTTCCAGGGGGGGAACACCGGGGAGCTGTTTTTT	CASSFQGGNTGELFF
TRBJ1-2	TRBV6-5	NA	NA	TGTGCCAGCAGCCGCGGGCCAATAGGGGGCTACACCTTC	CASSRGPIGGYTF
TRBJ2-7	TRBV27	TRBD2	NA	TGTGCCAGCAGTTTATCTAAGGGACTAGGCTACGAGCAGTACTTC	CASSLSKGLGYEQYF
TRBJ2-2	TRBV7-2	NA	NA	TGTGCCAGCAGCTTAGTAGTTTCGAACACCGGGGAGCTGTTTTTT	CASSLVVSNTGELFF
TRBJ2-1	TRBV6-5	TRBD2	once	TGTGCCAGCAGTCCCCGGGGACTATTCTACAATGAGCAGTTCTTC	CASSPRGLFYNEQFF
TRBJ1-1	TRBV7-9	NA	NA	TGTGCCAGCGGTAACCTTTTACAGGGTGTGAACACTGAAGCTTTCTTT	CASGNLLQGVNTEAFF
TRBJ2-2	TRBV4-1	TRBD1	NA	TGCGCCAGCAGCTTGCAGGGGGTGGTCACCGGGGAGCTGTTTTTT	CASSLQGVVTGELFF
TRBJ1-2	TRBV11-1	TRBD1	NA	TGTGCCAGCAGCGACAGGGGTACGGATGGCTACACCTTC	CASSDRGTDGYTF
TRBJ2-1	TRBV5-4	TRBD2	NA	TGTGCCAGCAGCCCAAGACTAGCGGAGTACAATGAGCAGTTCTTC	CASSPRLAEYNEQFF
TRBJ2-4	TRBV2	NA	NA	TGTGCCAGCAGATTGGACATTCCCAAAGCCAAAAACATTCAGTACTTC	CASRLDIPKAKNIQYF
TRBJ2-2	TRBV5-1	NA	NA	TGCGCCAGCACCTCGGGACTCTTCACCGGGGAGCTGTTTTTT	CASTSGLFTGELFF
TRBJ2-1	TRBV9	TRBD1	NA	TGTGCCAGCAGCGATAAGGGGGCTTCATACAATGAGCAGTTCTTC	CASSDKGASYNEQFF
TRBJ2-7	TRBV19	NA	NA	TGTGCCAGTAGTATAGAAACAAACTACGAGCAGTACTTC	CASSIETNYEQYF
TRBJ2-5	TRBV6-6	TRBD2	NA	TGTGCCAGCAGTTTTAGCGGGAGGGGTGAGACCCAGTACTTC	CASSFSGRGETQYF
TRBJ2-7	TRBV9	TRBD1	NA	TGTGCCAGCAGCGCGGGACAGACCTACGAGCAGTACTTC	CASSAGQTYEQYF
TRBJ2-1	TRBV9	TRBD2	NA	TGTGCCAGCAGCACCCCCGGGACTACCCAGCATGAGCAGTTCTTC	CASSTPGTTQHEQFF
TRBJ1-5	TRBV19	TRBD1	NA	TGTGCCAGTAGGAACGACAGGGCAAATCAGCCCCAGCATTTT	CASRNDRANQPQHF
TRBJ2-7	TRBV7-9	NA	NA	TGTGCCAGCAGCTTAGAGGTCGGGACCTACGAGCAGTACTTC	CASSLEVGTYEQYF